The 12 T cell receptor beta chains below come from one sample, sequenced in a study of cytomegalovirus exposure and HLA in healthy donors. The PCR contained 60 Vbeta and 13 Jbeta primers. The method was immunoSEQ multiplex PCR; TCRdb's version includes in-frame clones alone and lacks a portion of them. The sample consists of some 250,000 clones, about four fifths of them appearing once. The source material was PBMCs. Source of these receptors: a middle-aged woman in good health and CMV-seropositive.

The chain combines TRBV5-4 with TRBJ1-5; D might be TRBD1 (5 bases). The CDR3 is 16 residues long. Trimming took off 4 bases at V and 3 bases at J, with 17 bases between the two ends. Germline CDR1 is SGHNT and CDR2 is YYREEE (reference sequence). The DNA of the CDR3 is TGTGCCAGCAGCATGGCCCCCGGGACTGTCAATCAGCCCCAGCATTTT. This codes for CASSMAPGTVNQPQHF.

The chain is built from TRBV13 and TRBJ2-1; weak D call: TRBD2 (5 bases). The germline V gene encodes CDR1 PRHDT and CDR2 FYEKMQ (reference sequence). The CDR3 length is 13 residues. V was shortened by 1 base and J by 8 bases, with 9 bases between the two germline ends. CDR3 protein: CASSLVPGDEQFF. In DNA form, the CDR3 reads TGTGCCAGCAGCTTAGTACCCGGGGATGAGCAGTTCTTC.

The rearrangement uses TRBV28 and TRBJ1-2, with D maybe TRBD1 (5 bases). Germline V gene data show CDR1 as MDHEN and CDR2 as SYDVKM. The CDR3 loop spans 12 amino acids. V was clipped by 4 bases and J by 11 bases, with 14 bases between them. CDR3 region: CASSSLPRGYTF. CDR3 sequence (DNA): TGTGCCAGCAGTTCTCTCCCTCGGGGGTACACCTTC.

The chain recombines TRBV6-5 with TRBJ1-3, with 10 bases that match TRBD1. The V gene end was trimmed by 5 bases and the J gene end by 4 bases; junction bases not matched to a gene: 5. Germline V gene sequence: CDR1 MNHEY, CDR2 SVGAGI. This CDR3 contains 15 residues. The CDR3 spells CASSRATGGGNTIYF. DNA of the CDR3: TGTGCCAGCAGTCGTGCGACAGGGGGCGGAAACACCATATATTTT.

The chain joins TRBV5-4 to TRBJ2-5; 9 positions match TRBD2. The CDR3 is made up of 16 amino acids. The ends lost 1 base at V and 3 bases at J; junction bases unmatched: 7. CDR1 and CDR2 (germline): SGHNT, YYREEE (reference sequence). This chain's CDR3 is CASSLWPRGGEETQYF. In DNA form, the CDR3 reads TGTGCCAGCAGCTTGTGGCCGCGCGGGGGGGAAGAGACCCAGTACTTC.

This clone was observed a single time. CDR3 DNA sequence: TGTGCCAGCTCACCCAACAGGGGAGCGGGGGCCAACGTCCTGACTTTC. Translated: CASSPNRGAGANVLTF. The V and J genes are TRBV18 and TRBJ2-6, with 7 bases fitting TRBD1. V shed 3 bases, J shed 4 bases, and the junction held 6 bases outside the gene matches. Per germline, CDR1 KGHSH and CDR2 LQKENI. The length of the CDR3 is 16 residues. Full variable domain (rest looked up from reference TRBV18 and TRBJ2-6): NAGVMQNPRHLVRRRGQEARLRCSPMKGHSHVYWYRQLPEEGLKFMVYLQKENIIDESGMPKERFSAEFPKEGPSILRIQQVVRGDSAAYFCASSPNRGAGANVLTFGAGSRLTVL.

This chain joins TRBV7-2 and TRBJ1-2, with a possible D match to TRBD1 (5 bases). In germline, CDR1 is SGHTA, CDR2 FQGNSA. V dropped 7 bases and J dropped 6 bases, with 24 bases sitting between them. The CDR3 consists of 16 residues. The CDR3 is CASIIARERSIDGYTF. The CDR3, as DNA: TGTGCCAGCATCATTGCCAGGGAAAGATCTATCGATGGCTACACCTTC.

This clone was found a few times. This sequence joins TRBV6-6 and TRBJ2-5; D gene uncertain. The germline V gene encodes CDR1 MNHNY and CDR2 SVGAGI (reference sequence). The CDR3 totals 11 residues. V gave up 0 bases and J gave up 10 bases, with 6 bases separating them. In DNA form, the CDR3 reads TGTGCCAGCAGTTACTCGAAGAGCCAGTACTTC. This gives the protein CASSYSKSQYF.

The chain has TRBV7-3 and TRBJ1-1; possibly TRBD1 for D (6 bases). Germline CDR1 SGHTA, CDR2 FQGTGA. Trimming removed 5 bases from V and 1 base from J, with 8 bases in between. The CDR3 is 13 residues long. CDR3 in amino acids: CASSQGQNTEAFF. CDR3 coding DNA: TGTGCCAGCAGCCAGGGACAGAACACTGAAGCTTTCTTT.

V gene TRBV18 combines with J gene TRBJ1-5; D ambiguous. Germline loops: CDR1 KGHSH, CDR2 LQKENI. There are 14 residues in the CDR3. V was clipped by 2 bases and J by 2 bases, with 7 bases between them. CDR3 in DNA: TGTGCCAGCTCACCAACGGGAGGCAATCAGCCCCAGCATTTT. This translates into CASSPTGGNQPQHF.

This clone showed up just once. The chain has TRBV7-9 and TRBJ2-1, with 14 bases identical to TRBD2. V trimming: 5 bases; J trimming: 2 bases; junction bases outside the gene matches: 11. CDR1 and CDR2 from the germline V gene are SEHNR and FQNEAQ (reference sequence). The length of the CDR3 is 19 residues. In DNA form, the CDR3 reads TGTGCCAGCAGCCGAACGACTAGCGGGGGGGTCGGGGCCTACAATGAGCAGTTCTTC. It yields the protein CASSRTTSGGVGAYNEQFF.

The chain combines TRBV15 with TRBJ2-2, with 7 bases identical to TRBD2. This CDR3 is 16 amino acids long. Trimming at V came to 2 bases and at J to 3 bases, leaving 6 bases not matched to a gene. CDR1 is LNHNV, CDR2 YYDKDF, per germline (reference sequence). CDR3 bases: TGTGCCACCAGCAGAATTAGCGGGCTAGACACCGGGGAGCTGTTTTTT. Its protein is CATSRISGLDTGELFF.